This TCR beta chain was profiled in a study of identical twins. General study results and limits: Out-of-frame TCR alpha sharing observed in monozygotic twins exceeded model estimates. Memory repertoires showed no such pattern, whereas abundant cord blood beta clonotypes carried fewer insertions.

Template switching added a universal primer binding site, and final cDNA carried unique molecular identifiers. MiXCR, applied by TCRdb to the 5' RACE reads, yields one record per CDR3 protein. The sample records 500,000 or so distinct CDR3 sequences, roughly 13% being singletons. The table lists this clonotype with a count of one. The antigen remains undetermined. The sample also formed part of further work on yellow fever vaccine responses in identical twins.

The sequence came from a woman aged 18-29 years in good health. What was sequenced was CD4+ T cells sorted from blood.

The CDR3 bases are TGTGCCAGCAGCTCCTCCGGGACTAGCGGGAGGGCGGCCCTCTACAATGAGCAGTTCTTC. This sequence encodes CASSSSGTSGRAALYNEQFF. V gene TRBV11-2 combines with J gene TRBJ2-1; 16 bases match TRBD2. The ends lost 4 bases at V and 3 bases at J; junction bases unmatched: 12. The CDR3 loop spans 20 amino acids. CDR1 and CDR2 from the germline V gene are SGHAT and FQNNGV.